This record concerns one T cell receptor beta chain sequence. These data belong to a study of blood T cell repertoires in COVID-19. Looking at the study overall: The United States, Italy and Spain supplied acute and convalescent COVID-19 samples. Sample material is recorded as cDNA or gDNA derived from T cells, B-cell-depleted T cells, or PBMCs.

The CDR3 spans 14 residues. The germline gives CDR1 LGHDT, CDR2 YNNKEL (reference sequence). The V end lost 1 base, the J end lost 4 bases, and 10 bases lay between the germline ends. As originally analysed: Estimates of nucleated cell counts were drawn from the amplification of reference gene primers. Sequenced by immunoSEQ multiplex PCR; TCRdb stores in-frame clones only, minus some. That table furnishes V, J and clone size, whereas the DNA furnished D and trimming. This sample has 150,000 to 200,000 clones, with less than 90% found just once. This chain connects TRBV3-1 (or the pseudogene TRBV3-2) to TRBJ2-5, with D unclear. The sequence derives from a man aged 55-75 years with acute or convalescent COVID-19. Sequencing used peripheral blood. DNA of the CDR3: TGTGCCAGCAGCCAAGGAGTCCAGGTAGAGACCCAGTACTTC. Its protein is CASSQGVQVETQYF.